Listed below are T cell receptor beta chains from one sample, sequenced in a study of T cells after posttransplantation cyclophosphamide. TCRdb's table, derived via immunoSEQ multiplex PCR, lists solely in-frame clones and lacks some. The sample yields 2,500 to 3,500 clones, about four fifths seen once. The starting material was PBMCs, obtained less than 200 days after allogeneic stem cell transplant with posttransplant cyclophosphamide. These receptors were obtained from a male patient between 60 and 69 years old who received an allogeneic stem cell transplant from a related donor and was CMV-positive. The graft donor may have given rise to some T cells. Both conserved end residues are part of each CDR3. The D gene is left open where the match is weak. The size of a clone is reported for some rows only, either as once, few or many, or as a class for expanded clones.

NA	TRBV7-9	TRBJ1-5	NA	TGTGCCAGCAGCTCAACAGGGCCTGGCAATCAGCCCCAGCATTTT	CASSSTGPGNQPQHF
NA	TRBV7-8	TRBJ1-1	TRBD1	TGTGCCAGCAGCTTGGACAGGGGGGGCCCCACTGAAGCTTTCTTT	CASSLDRGGPTEAFF
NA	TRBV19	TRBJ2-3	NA	TGTGCCAGTAGGTCGGGCACAGATACGCAGTATTTT	CASRSGTDTQYF
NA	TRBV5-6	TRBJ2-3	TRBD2	TGTGCCAGCAGCTTTGCCCCGGGAGGAGATACGCAGTATTTT	CASSFAPGGDTQYF
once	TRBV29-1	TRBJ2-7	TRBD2	TGCAGCGTTTCTAGCGGGAGGGCCTACGAGCAGTACTTC	CSVSSGRAYEQYF
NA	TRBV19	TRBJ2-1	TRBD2	TGTGCCAGTACCCAAACTAGCGGGGGTTATAATGAGCAGTTCTTC	CASTQTSGGYNEQFF
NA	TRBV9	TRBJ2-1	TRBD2	TGTGCCAGCAGCGTAACTAGCGGGAGTAGTTCAAATGAGCAGTTCTTC	CASSVTSGSSSNEQFF
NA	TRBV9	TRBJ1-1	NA	TGTGCCAGCAGCGTAGGGGCGAACACTGAAGCTTTCTTT	CASSVGANTEAFF
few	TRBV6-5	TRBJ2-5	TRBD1	TGTGCCAGCGGGGAAACAGGGGGCCGGGAGACCCAGTACTTC	CASGETGGRETQYF
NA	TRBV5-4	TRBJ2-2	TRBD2	TGTGCCAGCGGCGGACTAGCGGGGGCTACCGGGGAGCTGTTTTTT	CASGGLAGATGELFF
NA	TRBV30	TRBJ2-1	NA	TGTGCCTGGAGTGTACAGGTCATGTCAGAGCAGTTCTTC	CAWSVQVMSEQFF
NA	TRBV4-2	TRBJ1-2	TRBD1	TGTGCCAGCAGCTCGACTGGACAGGGAGCGCGTGGCTACACCTTC	CASSSTGQGARGYTF
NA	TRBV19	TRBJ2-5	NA	TGTGCCAGTAGTATAGGGACTCGGGGAGAGACCCAGTACTTC	CASSIGTRGETQYF
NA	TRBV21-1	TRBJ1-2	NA	TGTGCCGGAAGACAGGGGACTAACTATGGCTACACCTTC	CAGRQGTNYGYTF
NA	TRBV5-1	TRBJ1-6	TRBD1	TGCGCCAGCAGCCCTTACCCGGGACAGGCGACTGGGAATTCACCCCTCCACTTT	CASSPYPGQATGNSPLHF
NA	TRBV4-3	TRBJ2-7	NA	TGCGCCAGCAGCCAAGAATTGAGATACGAGCAGTACTTC	CASSQELRYEQYF
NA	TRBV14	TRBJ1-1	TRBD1	TGTGCCAGCAACCCACAGGGGGCGAACACTGAAGCTTTCTTT	CASNPQGANTEAFF
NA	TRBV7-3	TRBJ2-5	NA	TGTGCCAGCAGCTTAGGTAGAGCGGCCGGAGCAGAGACCCAGTACTTC	CASSLGRAAGAETQYF
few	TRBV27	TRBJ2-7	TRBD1	TGTGCCAGCAGTCGCGGGTCCGGGACAGCCTACGAGCAGTACTTC	CASSRGSGTAYEQYF
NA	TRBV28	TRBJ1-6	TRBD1	TGTGCCAGCAGTTTAAGGGACAGGGGGCGATCACCCCTCCACTTT	CASSLRDRGRSPLHF
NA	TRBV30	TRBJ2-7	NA	TGTGCCTGGCGTCAGGGATCCTACGAGCAGTACTTC	CAWRQGSYEQYF
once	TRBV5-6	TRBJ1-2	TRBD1	TGTGCCAGCAGTCCATCCGGGACAGGGGGCCTTAGGGGCTACACCTTC	CASSPSGTGGLRGYTF
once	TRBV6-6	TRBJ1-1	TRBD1	TGTGCCAGCAGTGGACAGGGGGCGGGCACTGAAGCTTTCTTT	CASSGQGAGTEAFF
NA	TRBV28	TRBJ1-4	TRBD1	TGTGCCAGCAGTTTGGGACAGGGGATAAGTTCTAATGAAAAACTGTTTTTT	CASSLGQGISSNEKLFF
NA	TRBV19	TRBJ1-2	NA	TGTGCCAGTAGTATAGGGAGTAACTATGGCTACACCTTC	CASSIGSNYGYTF
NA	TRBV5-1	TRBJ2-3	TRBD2	TGCGCCAGCACCCCAGGACTAGCGGGGGCCACAGATACGCAGTATTTT	CASTPGLAGATDTQYF
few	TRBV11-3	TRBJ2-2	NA	TGTGCCAGCAGCCCCGGGGGAGTCACCGGGGAGCTGTTTTTT	CASSPGGVTGELFF
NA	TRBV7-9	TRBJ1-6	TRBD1	TGTGCCAGCACCCAGGGGGCCCGAAATTCACCCCTCCACTTT	CASTQGARNSPLHF
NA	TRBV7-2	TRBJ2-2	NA	TGTGCCAGCAGCTTAGCGGGGGGGCGGGCCACCGGGGAGCTGTTTTTT	CASSLAGGRATGELFF
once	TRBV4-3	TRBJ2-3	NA	TGCGCCAGCAGCCAAGTGGAGCGGACCACAGATACGCAGTATTTT	CASSQVERTTDTQYF
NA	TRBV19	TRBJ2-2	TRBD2	TGTGCCAGTAGTCGCGCCGGGGGGGCGGGCACCGGGGAGCTGTTTTTT	CASSRAGGAGTGELFF
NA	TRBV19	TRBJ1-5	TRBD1	TGTGCCAGTAGTACAGGGGGCTCAGGGAATCAGCCCCAGCATTTT	CASSTGGSGNQPQHF
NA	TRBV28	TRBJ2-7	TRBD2	TGTGCCAGCAGTTTATATCCAGCTAGCGGGAAGGAGTTC	CASSLYPASGKEF
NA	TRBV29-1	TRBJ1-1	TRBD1	TGCAGCGCTTCTGTGGGACAGCTGAACACTGAAGCTTTCTTT	CSASVGQLNTEAFF
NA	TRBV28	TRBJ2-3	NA	TGTGCCAGCAGACAGGGCAGGGGTACAGATACGCAGTATTTT	CASRQGRGTDTQYF
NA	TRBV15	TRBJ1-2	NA	TGTGCCACCAGCAGAGATCGGATGGCGCAGGGTGCGGGCTACACCTTC	CATSRDRMAQGAGYTF
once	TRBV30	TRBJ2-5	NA	TGTGCCTGGAGTGTCGGGGAGACCCAGTACTTC	CAWSVGETQYF
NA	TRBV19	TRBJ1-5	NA	TGTGCCAGCGGGGGGGAACAGCCCCAGCATTTT	CASGGEQPQHF
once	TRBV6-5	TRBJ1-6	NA	TGTGCCAGCAGCCCTAGATCCTTGGATTCACCCCTCCACTTT	CASSPRSLDSPLHF
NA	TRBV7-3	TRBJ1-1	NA	TGTGCCAGCAGCCCGGGGGGTAACACTGAAGCTTTCTTT	CASSPGGNTEAFF
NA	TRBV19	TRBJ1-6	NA	TGTGCCAGTAGCGTAGGACAACTGAGCTCCTATAATTCACCCCTCCACTTT	CASSVGQLSSYNSPLHF
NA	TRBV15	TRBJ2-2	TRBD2	TGTGCCACCAGCAGTGGGGCTAGCGGGAGGTCGGCCGGGGAGCTGTTTTTT	CATSSGASGRSAGELFF
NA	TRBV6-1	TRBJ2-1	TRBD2	TGTGCCAGCAGTGACAGACTAGCGGGATATTACAATGAGCAGTTCTTC	CASSDRLAGYYNEQFF
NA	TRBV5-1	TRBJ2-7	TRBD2	TGCGCCAGCAGCTTGGCTAGCGGGGACCACTTACCATACGAGCAGTACTTC	CASSLASGDHLPYEQYF
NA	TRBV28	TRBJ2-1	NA	TGTGCCAGCAGTGTGGACGGACTCCTCTACAATGAGCAGTTCTTC	CASSVDGLLYNEQFF
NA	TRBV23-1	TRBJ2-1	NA	TGCGCCAGCAGTCAGGGGAGACAGGAAGCTATAGGTGTCCATGAGCAGTTCTTC	CASSQGRQEAIGVHEQFF
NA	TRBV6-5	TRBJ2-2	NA	TGTGCCAGCAGCCACGGGGCCGGGGAGCTGTTTTTT	CASSHGAGELFF
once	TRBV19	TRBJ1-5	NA	TGTGCCAGTAGTACGGTGGGAGGCCAGAGCAATCAGCCCCAGCATTTT	CASSTVGGQSNQPQHF